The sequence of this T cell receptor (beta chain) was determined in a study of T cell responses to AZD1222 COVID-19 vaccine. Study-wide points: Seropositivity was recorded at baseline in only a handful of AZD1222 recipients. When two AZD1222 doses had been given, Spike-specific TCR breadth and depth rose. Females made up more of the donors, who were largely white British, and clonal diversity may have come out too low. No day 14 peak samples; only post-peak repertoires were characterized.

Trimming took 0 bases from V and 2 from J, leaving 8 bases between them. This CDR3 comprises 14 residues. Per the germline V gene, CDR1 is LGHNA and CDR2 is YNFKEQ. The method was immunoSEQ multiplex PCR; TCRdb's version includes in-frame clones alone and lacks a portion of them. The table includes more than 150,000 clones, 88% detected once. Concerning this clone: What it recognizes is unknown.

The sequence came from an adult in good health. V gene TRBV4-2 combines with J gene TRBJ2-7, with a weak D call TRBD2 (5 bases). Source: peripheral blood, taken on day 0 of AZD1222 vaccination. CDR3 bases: TGTGCCAGCAGCCAAGATCAAGCGGCCTACGAGCAGTACTTC. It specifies CASSQDQAAYEQYF.